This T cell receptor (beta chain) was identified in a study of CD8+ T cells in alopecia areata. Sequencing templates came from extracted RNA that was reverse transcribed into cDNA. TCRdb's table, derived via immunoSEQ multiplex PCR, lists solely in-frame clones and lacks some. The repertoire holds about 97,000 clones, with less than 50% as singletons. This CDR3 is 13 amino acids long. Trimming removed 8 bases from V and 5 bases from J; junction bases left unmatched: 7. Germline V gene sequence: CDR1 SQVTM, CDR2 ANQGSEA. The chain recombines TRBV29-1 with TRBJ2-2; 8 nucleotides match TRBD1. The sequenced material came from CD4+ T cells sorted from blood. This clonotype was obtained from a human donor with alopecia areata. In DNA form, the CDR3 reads TGCAGCATCAGGGGGCGAGGAACCGGGGAGCTGTTTTTT. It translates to CSIRGRGTGELFF.